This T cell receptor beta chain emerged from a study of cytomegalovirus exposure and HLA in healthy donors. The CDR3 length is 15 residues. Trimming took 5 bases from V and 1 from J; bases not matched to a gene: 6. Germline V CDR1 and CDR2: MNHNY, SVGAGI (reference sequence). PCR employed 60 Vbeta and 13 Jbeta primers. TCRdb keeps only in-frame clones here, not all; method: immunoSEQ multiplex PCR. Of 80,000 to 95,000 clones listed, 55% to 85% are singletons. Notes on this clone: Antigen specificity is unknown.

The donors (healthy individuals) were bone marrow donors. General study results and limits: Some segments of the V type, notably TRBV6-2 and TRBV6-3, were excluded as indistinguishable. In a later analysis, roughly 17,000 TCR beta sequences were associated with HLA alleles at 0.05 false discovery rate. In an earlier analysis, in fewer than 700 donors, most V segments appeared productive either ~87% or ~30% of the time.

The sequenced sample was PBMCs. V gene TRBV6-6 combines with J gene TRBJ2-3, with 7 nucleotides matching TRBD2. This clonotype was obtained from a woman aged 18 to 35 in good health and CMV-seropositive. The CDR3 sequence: CASSQLAVGTDTQYF. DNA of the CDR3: TGTGCCAGCAGTCAGCTAGCGGTAGGCACAGATACGCAGTATTTT.